This T cell receptor (beta chain) was documented in a study of post-analysis software for immune sequencing data. Overall study findings and caveats: In patients, TRBV5-6, TRBV5-1 and TRBV20-1 belonged to four or five TRBV segments found more frequently than in controls.

In germline, CDR1 is GTSNPN, CDR2 SVGIG (reference sequence). The length of the CDR3 is 15 residues. Trimming took 1 base from V and 4 from J; bases not matched to a gene: 4. This clonotype showed up many times. Its antigen is as yet unknown. cDNA libraries for TCR beta contained unique molecular identifiers. TCRdb reanalysed the PCR reads using MiXCR and keeps one entry per CDR3 protein. The table records about 150,000 distinct CDR3 sequences, 30% of them present only once. The sample comprised blood. The chain is built from TRBV30 and TRBJ2-1; TRBD2 matches at 10 bases. The sequence derives from a girl between 10 and 17 years old with multiple sclerosis. The CDR3 region is CAWSAAGGPYNEQFF. The CDR3 coding sequence is TGTGCCTGGAGTGCAGCGGGAGGGCCATACAATGAGCAGTTCTTC.